A selection of T cell receptor beta chains follows, all from one sample in a study of CD8 T cells in Susac syndrome. Each CDR3 protein is one row after TCRdb ran MiXCR on the immunoSEQ multiplex PCR reads. The repertoire consists of about 110,000 distinct CDR3 sequences, with roughly 94% occurring once and the leading ten covering 0.4% to 0.5%. Material for sequencing was CD8+ T cells from PBMCs. The receptors stem from a human donor with Susac syndrome. Both conserved end residues are part of each CDR3. The D gene is left open where the match is weak. The listing skips clone size in some rows; elsewhere it reads once, few, many or a size class.

d_call j_call v_call clone_size cdr3_aa cdr3_nt
TRBD1 TRBJ2-7 TRBV7-9 - CASRGQTYEQYF TGTGCCAGCAGGGGACAGACCTACGAGCAGTACTTC
- TRBJ2-1 TRBV20-1 - CSAILPGLVNYNEQFF TGCAGTGCTATCTTGCCGGGGTTGGTCAACTACAATGAGCAGTTCTTC
- TRBJ1-1 TRBV2 - CASAVGRAFF TGTGCCAGCGCAGTGGGGAGAGCTTTCTTT
- TRBJ2-7 TRBV5-4 - CASSGGYDYEQYF TGTGCCAGCAGCGGGGGTTACGACTACGAGCAGTACTTC
- TRBJ1-5 TRBV5-1 - CASSPGGGAQPQHF TGCGCCAGCAGCCCGGGGGGTGGGGCTCAGCCCCAGCATTTT
- TRBJ2-1 TRBV7-9 - CASCLDAGNEQFF TGTGCCAGCTGCTTAGACGCGGGCAATGAGCAGTTCTTC
TRBD2 TRBJ2-3 TRBV29-1 - CSVDGLAGRADTQYF TGCAGCGTTGATGGACTAGCGGGTCGGGCAGATACGCAGTATTTT
- TRBJ2-5 TRBV18 - CASSPDYNQETQYF TGTGCCAGCTCACCGGACTATAACCAAGAGACCCAGTACTTC
- TRBJ1-4 TRBV20-1 - CSARVNEKLFF TGCAGTGCTAGAGTTAATGAAAAACTGTTTTTT
- TRBJ1-5 TRBV27 - CASGRNGQPQHF TGTGCCAGTGGACGGAACGGGCAGCCCCAGCATTTT
- TRBJ2-3 TRBV9 - CASSVESDTQYF TGTGCCAGCAGCGTAGAGTCGGATACGCAGTATTTT
- TRBJ2-1 TRBV15 - CATTPDLMEQFF TGTGCCACCACCCCGGACCTAATGGAGCAGTTCTTC
TRBD1 TRBJ2-7 TRBV2 - CASSALGQGTTKEQYF TGTGCCAGCAGCGCACTCGGACAGGGCACCACCAAGGAGCAGTACTTC
- TRBJ1-3 TRBV20-1 once CSASTREVSGNTIYF TGCAGTGCTAGTACCAGGGAAGTCTCCGGAAACACCATATATTTT
TRBD1 TRBJ1-5 TRBV20-1 once CSAREDRGNNQPQHF TGCAGTGCTAGAGAGGACAGGGGGAACAATCAGCCCCAGCATTTT
- TRBJ2-1 TRBV6-5 - CASSYPGPYNEQFF TGTGCCAGCAGTTACCCCGGTCCGTACAATGAGCAGTTCTTC
TRBD1 TRBJ2-3 TRBV7-2 - CASSGTGGLTDTQYF TGTGCCAGCAGCGGTACAGGGGGCCTCACAGATACGCAGTATTTT
TRBD2 TRBJ2-7 TRBV5-1 - CASSPPTSGGRPHEQYF TGCGCCAGCAGCCCACCCACGAGCGGGGGGCGGCCCCACGAGCAGTACTTC
- TRBJ2-7 TRBV20-1 - CSARDTGLSYEQYF TGCAGTGCTAGAGATACGGGACTTTCCTACGAGCAGTACTTC
- TRBJ1-6 TRBV9 - CASSSSDDEGSPLHF TGTGCCAGCAGCTCCAGCGATGACGAAGGTTCACCCCTCCACTTT
- TRBJ2-6 TRBV9 once CASSPSTVTGANVLTF TGTGCCAGCAGCCCCAGTACAGTGACCGGGGCCAACGTCCTGACTTTC
- TRBJ1-6 TRBV13 - CASSLGPRVRDNSPLHF TGTGCCAGCAGCTTAGGCCCCAGAGTCAGGGACAATTCACCCCTCCACTTT
- TRBJ2-5 TRBV3-1 - CASRMDNGETQYF TGTGCCAGCAGAATGGACAACGGCGAGACCCAGTACTTC
TRBD2 TRBJ2-7 TRBV5-4 - CASSLLGGGETYEQYF TGTGCCAGCAGTCTCCTTGGCGGGGGGGAAACCTACGAGCAGTACTTC
TRBD1 TRBJ1-3 TRBV9 - CASSSRTGTGNTIYF TGTGCCAGCAGCTCCAGGACAGGAACAGGAAACACCATATATTTT
TRBD1 TRBJ1-5 TRBV20-1 - CSARDPSEDRDQPQHF TGCAGTGCTAGAGACCCAAGCGAGGACAGGGATCAGCCCCAGCATTTT
- TRBJ2-5 TRBV9 - CASSVSGSQETQYF TGTGCCAGCAGCGTGTCGGGGAGCCAAGAGACCCAGTACTTC
TRBD1 TRBJ2-5 TRBV5-1 - CASSEGQGQETQYF TGCGCCAGCAGCGAGGGACAGGGTCAAGAGACCCAGTACTTC
TRBD2 TRBJ2-1 TRBV27 - CASSPRLAGGAYEQFF TGTGCCAGCAGTCCCCGTCTAGCGGGGGGGGCATATGAGCAGTTCTTC
- TRBJ1-6 TRBV6-1 - CASSPSGGRAYNSPLHF TGTGCCAGCAGTCCGTCGGGGGGAAGGGCCTATAATTCACCCCTCCACTTT
- TRBJ2-1 TRBV7-9 once CASSLSESSYNEQFF TGTGCCAGCAGCTTAAGTGAAAGCTCCTACAATGAGCAGTTCTTC
TRBD1 TRBJ1-2 TRBV7-9 - CASSFTGGTNYGYTF TGTGCCAGCAGCTTTACAGGGGGGACGAACTATGGCTACACCTTC
TRBD2 TRBJ2-5 TRBV27 - CASGLAQETQYF TGTGCCAGCGGACTAGCCCAAGAGACCCAGTACTTC
- TRBJ1-6 TRBV27 - CASSFDPPYNSPLHF TGTGCCAGCAGTTTCGATCCACCCTATAATTCACCCCTCCACTTT
- TRBJ2-7 TRBV4-3 - CASSRGAGQEQYF TGCGCCAGCAGCCGTGGGGCAGGGCAAGAGCAGTACTTC
- TRBJ2-1 TRBV14 - CASSSGTLHNEQFF TGTGCCAGCAGCTCCGGGACACTCCACAATGAGCAGTTCTTC
- TRBJ2-5 TRBV9 - CASSAGQGGGYETQYF TGTGCCAGCAGCGCCGGACAGGGCGGGGGTTATGAGACCCAGTACTTC
TRBD1 TRBJ1-6 TRBV7-8 - CASSLAGTGESSYNSPLHF TGTGCCAGCAGCTTAGCCGGGACAGGGGAGAGCTCCTATAATTCACCCCTCCACTTT